What follows are 29 T cell receptor beta chains derived from one specimen sequenced in a study of blood T cell repertoires in COVID-19. Profiling relied on immunoSEQ multiplex PCR, and the TCRdb table lists in-frame clones only, not all of them. The repertoire holds about 140,000 clones, with roughly 76% as singletons. The sample taken for sequencing was peripheral blood. The receptors come from a woman in her forties or fifties with active or convalescent COVID-19.

The V gene is TRBV13, the J gene TRBJ1-2; 8 nucleotides align to TRBD1. This CDR3 spans 13 amino acids. V lost 5 bases, J lost 7 bases, and 6 bases stayed unmatched. In germline, CDR1 is PRHDT, CDR2 FYEKMQ (reference sequence). DNA for the CDR3: TGTGCCAGCAGCCGACAGGGGATATCTGGCTACACCTTC. This gives the protein CASSRQGISGYTF.

The rearrangement uses TRBV9 and TRBJ2-7, with TRBD1 identical over 12 bases. The CDR3 is 15 amino acids. CDR1 is SGDLS, CDR2 YYNGEE, per germline. J was trimmed by 3 bases and V by 4 bases; bases with no gene match: 5. CDR3 sequence: CASSPGTGGGYEQYF. The CDR3 DNA reads as TGTGCCAGCAGCCCCGGGACAGGGGGCGGCTACGAGCAGTACTTC.

V gene TRBV5-1 combines with J gene TRBJ2-2; 12 bases are a match to TRBD2. CDR3 length: 19 residues. Germline CDR1 reads SGHRS; CDR2 reads YFSETQ. J was trimmed by 3 bases and V by 0 bases; bases with no gene match: 9. The CDR3 loop is CASSLGLAGDSGHTGELFF. Written as DNA, the CDR3 is TGCGCCAGCAGCTTGGGACTAGCGGGAGACTCGGGCCACACCGGGGAGCTGTTTTTT.

V is TRBV19 and J is TRBJ1-5, with 8 bases matching TRBD1. With 6 bases clipped from V and 6 bases from J, the junction kept 4 bases outside the gene matches. Germline CDR1 and CDR2: LNHDA and SQIVND (reference sequence). CDR3 length: 13 amino acids. The CDR3 DNA follows: TGTGCCAGTAGCACAGGGGGGGGTCAGCCCCAGCATTTT. This encodes CASSTGGGQPQHF. Full variable domain (missing parts from reference TRBV19 and TRBJ1-5): DGGITQSPKYLFRKEGQNVTLSCEQNLNHDAMYWYRQDPGQGLRLIYYSQIVNDFQKGDIAEGYSVSREKKESFPLTVTSAQKNPTAFYLCASSTGGGQPQHFGDGTRLSIL.

The chain employs TRBV4-2 and TRBJ2-5; 8 bases are shared with TRBD2. V gave up 0 bases and J gave up 5 bases; unmatched junction bases: 11. The CDR3 extends over 17 amino acids. Germline-derived CDR1 and CDR2 are LGHNA and YNFKEQ. This CDR3 is CASSQDGAGGALETQYF. In DNA form, the CDR3 reads TGTGCCAGCAGCCAAGATGGTGCCGGGGGGGCCTTGGAGACCCAGTACTTC.

The chain is built from TRBV5-1 and TRBJ2-2; the match to TRBD2 covers 8 bases. Germline CDR1 and CDR2: SGHRS and YFSETQ. V dropped 4 bases and J dropped 1; count of bases not matched to a gene: 6. CDR3 length equals 16 residues. CDR3 nucleotide sequence: TGCGCCAGCAGCCGGGGGGGACTCCTGAACACCGGGGAGCTGTTTTTT. This translates into CASSRGGLLNTGELFF.

This rearrangement joins TRBV30 to TRBJ1-2; 8 bases are a match to TRBD1. The length of the CDR3 is 13 residues. V shed 3 bases, J shed 6 bases, and the junction held 6 bases outside the gene matches. Germline-derived CDR1 and CDR2 are GTSNPN and SVGIG (reference sequence). Here the CDR3 reads CAWRDRGGNGYTF. CDR3 nucleotide sequence: TGTGCCTGGAGAGACAGGGGAGGAAATGGCTACACCTTC.

This clone was seen a handful of times. The chain is built from TRBV6-2 or TRBV6-3 and TRBJ1-6, with a tentative D call TRBD1 (6 bases). Per germline, CDR1 MNHEY and CDR2 SVGEGT. This CDR3 comprises 15 residues. V lost 0 bases to trimming and J lost 9 bases, with 12 bases between them. DNA of the CDR3: TGTGCCAGCAGTTACTCCCACGGACAGACTTCACCCCTCCACTTT. Translation: CASSYSHGQTSPLHF.

As DNA, the CDR3 is TGTGCCAGCAGCCTCCAGAACGAGCAGTACTTC. Translated: CASSLQNEQYF. The rearrangement joins TRBV5-4 to TRBJ2-7; D uncertain. The V end lost 4 bases, the J end lost 5 bases, and 7 bases lay between the germline ends. The CDR3 totals 11 residues. In germline, CDR1 is SGHNT, CDR2 YYREEE (reference sequence).

This chain joins TRBV28 and TRBJ1-2, with 8 bases aligning to TRBD1. This CDR3 region has 14 residues. Trimming at V came to 4 bases and at J to 2 bases, leaving 3 bases not matched to a gene. Germline CDR1 and CDR2: MDHEN and SYDVKM. CDR3 in DNA: TGTGCCAGCAGTTCAGGGGGCGCGAACTATGGCTACACCTTC. Amino acids: CASSSGGANYGYTF.

This clone was seen only a few times. This sequence joins TRBV11-2 and TRBJ1-2; perhaps TRBD1 as D (6 bases). Germline values: CDR1 SGHAT, CDR2 FQNNGV. The CDR3 has 12 amino acids. With 4 bases removed from V and 10 bases from J, the gap between germline ends came to 13 bases. The CDR3 bases are TGTGCCAGCAGCTCGCGGACAGCCTTCTACACCTTC. Translating gives CASSSRTAFYTF.

This clone was observed a handful of times. The chain couples TRBV20-1 to TRBJ1-1, with D possibly being TRBD1 (6 bases). This CDR3 has 13 residues. V dropped 3 bases and J dropped 4 bases, with 12 bases sitting between them. From germline, CDR1 is DFQATT and CDR2 SNEGSKA (reference sequence). The CDR3 spells CSASGGQTTEAFF. Written as DNA, the CDR3 is TGCAGTGCTAGTGGAGGACAGACCACTGAAGCTTTCTTT.

The chain links TRBV7-2 to TRBJ2-5, with TRBD1 identical over 9 bases. This CDR3 contains 15 residues. The V segment lost 4 bases and the J segment 2 bases; nucleotides outside the gene matches: 5. Germline values: CDR1 SGHTA, CDR2 FQGNSA. The DNA for the CDR3 is TGTGCCAGCAGCTCGGACAGGGGCCTTCAAGAGACCCAGTACTTC. Translating it yields CASSSDRGLQETQYF. The full variable domain, completed using reference TRBV7-2 and TRBJ2-5, is GAGVSQSPSNKVTEKGKDVELRCDPISGHTALYWYRQSLGQGLEFLIYFQGNSAPDKSGLPSDRFSAERTGGSVSTLTIQRTQQEDSAVYLCASSSDRGLQETQYFGPGTRLLVL.

The chain has TRBV25-1 and TRBJ2-3, with TRBD2 identical over 9 bases. CDR1 is MGHDK and CDR2 is SYGVNS in the germline V gene. V lost 6 bases to trimming and J lost 1 base; unmatched junction nucleotides: 11. CDR3 length: 17 residues. In DNA, the CDR3 is TGTGCCAGCAGAGCGGGGGGATCTCCTAGGGGCACAGATACGCAGTATTTT. Translation: CASRAGGSPRGTDTQYF.

This clone has a handful of counts. V and J are TRBV3-1 (or the pseudogene TRBV3-2) and TRBJ1-2; 9 bases agree with TRBD1. The CDR3 spans 17 residues. The junction had 15 bases not matched to a gene; V was cut back by 6 bases and J by 4 bases. CDR1 and CDR2 (germline): LGHDT, YNNKEL (reference sequence). For the CDR3, the DNA is TGTGCCAGCAGTCTCAGGAGGGACAGGGTCCGATTCTATGGCTACACCTTC. Translating it yields CASSLRRDRVRFYGYTF.

The chain uses TRBV7-2 and TRBJ2-7; D gene uncertain. Germline loops: CDR1 SGHTA, CDR2 FQGNSA. Trimming removed 3 bases from V and 2 bases from J, with 8 bases in between. The CDR3 contains 13 residues. The CDR3 protein is CASSFSITYEQYF. CDR3 coding DNA: TGTGCCAGCAGCTTTTCTATAACCTACGAGCAGTACTTC.

V usage is TRBV7-2 and J usage is TRBJ2-7, with D tentatively TRBD2 (8 bases). Germline V lookup: CDR1 SGHTA, CDR2 FQGNSA. There are 16 residues in the CDR3. Trimming removed 3 bases at V and 0 bases at J, with 15 bases between. The CDR3 here is CASSFISGTASYEQYF. CDR3 DNA: TGTGCCAGCAGCTTTATTAGCGGGACAGCCTCCTACGAGCAGTACTTC. The full variable domain, with the rest looked up from reference TRBV7-2 and TRBJ2-7, is GAGVSQSPSNKVTEKGKDVELRCDPISGHTALYWYRQSLGQGLEFLIYFQGNSAPDKSGLPSDRFSAERTGGSVSTLTIQRTQQEDSAVYLCASSFISGTASYEQYFGPGTRLTVT.

V usage is TRBV6-1 and J usage is TRBJ2-1; 7 nucleotides align to TRBD2. J lost 5 bases, V lost 3 bases, and 10 bases had no gene match. The CDR3 spans 16 residues. The germline gives CDR1 MNHNS, CDR2 SASEGT. The CDR3 region is CASSDAGRLADNEQFF. The CDR3 coding sequence is TGTGCCAGCAGTGATGCAGGGCGACTAGCCGACAATGAGCAGTTCTTC.

This clone was found a few times. The genes are TRBV4-3 and TRBJ2-5; 8 bases agree with TRBD2. The V and J ends lost 1 base and 5 bases, in that order; junction bases with no gene match: 9. This CDR3 has 16 amino acids. The germline CDR1 and CDR2 sequences are LGHNA and YSLEER. CDR3 in DNA: TGCGCCAGCAGCCAAGGGCTCGGGAGGGCCTTTGAGACCCAGTACTTC. Protein: CASSQGLGRAFETQYF.

V is TRBV7-9 and J is TRBJ1-2; TRBD1 aligns across 7 bases. Germline V CDR1 and CDR2: SEHNR, FQNEAQ (reference sequence). Trimming removed 1 base from V and 7 bases from J; junction bases left unmatched: 12. The CDR3 is 16 residues long. The CDR3 protein is CASSLGSRDRSSGYTF. Written as DNA, the CDR3 is TGTGCCAGCAGCTTAGGTTCCCGGGACAGAAGTAGTGGCTACACCTTC.

This clone was seen more than once but under ten times. The chain combines TRBV6-5 with TRBJ1-1, with TRBD1 matching 8 bases. Germline V gives CDR1 MNHEY, CDR2 SVGAGI. V lost 5 bases, J lost 9 bases, and 5 bases stayed unmatched. The CDR3 sequence is 12 residues long. In nucleotides, the CDR3 is TGTGCCAGCAGTCGGACAGGGAAGAAAGCTTTCTTT. Amino acid sequence: CASSRTGKKAFF.

The CDR3 is CASSLVGSGGSRDTQYF. The DNA of the CDR3 is TGTGCCAGCAGCTTAGTTGGTAGCGGGGGGTCTAGGGATACGCAGTATTTT. This chain connects TRBV7-2 to TRBJ2-3, with 10 bases aligning to TRBD2. CDR3 length equals 17 residues. CDR1 SGHTA and CDR2 FQGNSA come from the germline V gene. Trimming at V came to 1 base and at J to 6 bases, leaving 10 bases not matched to a gene.

The rearrangement links TRBV2 to TRBJ2-6; D is perhaps TRBD2 (5 bases). In germline, CDR1 is SNHLY, CDR2 FYNNEI. The CDR3 length is 16 residues. Trimming cost V 6 bases and J 0 bases, with 12 bases left between them. CDR3 DNA sequence: TGTGCCAGCAGACTAGGGTTAGACTCTGGGGCCAACGTCCTGACTTTC. This codes for CASRLGLDSGANVLTF. Full variable domain (outside the CDR3, taken from reference TRBV2 and TRBJ2-6): EPEVTQTPSHQVTQMGQEVILRCVPISNHLYFYWYRQILGQKVEFLVSFYNNEISEKSEIFDDQFSVERPDGSNFTLKIRSTKLEDSAMYFCASRLGLDSGANVLTFGAGSRLTVL.

The chain carries TRBV2 and TRBJ2-7; TRBD1 is a possible D gene (5 bases). V lost 0 bases and J 10 bases, leaving 10 bases between the germline ends. CDR1 and CDR2 (germline): SNHLY, FYNNEI. The CDR3 contains 12 residues. CDR3 in amino acids: CASSEAKGLQYF. CDR3 nucleotide sequence: TGTGCCAGCAGTGAAGCCAAGGGGTTACAGTACTTC.

The V and J genes are TRBV7-8 and TRBJ2-1; TRBD2 matches at 8 bases. Germline CDR1 SGHVS, CDR2 FQNEAQ. V dropped 6 bases and J dropped 5; count of bases not matched to a gene: 9. The CDR3 has 15 residues. CDR3 in amino acids: CASSPNGRANNEQFF. The CDR3 DNA follows: TGTGCCAGCAGTCCCAACGGGAGGGCCAACAATGAGCAGTTCTTC.

The chain recombines TRBV7-7 with TRBJ2-1; D perhaps matches TRBD2 (6 bases). Per the germline V gene, CDR1 is SSHAT and CDR2 is FNYEAQ (reference sequence). The CDR3 loop spans 13 amino acids. V was cut by 4 bases and J by 4 bases, with 8 bases left in between. The CDR3: CASSSGLYNEQFF. The CDR3 coding sequence is TGTGCCAGCAGCTCGGGACTTTACAATGAGCAGTTCTTC.

The rearrangement uses TRBV18 and TRBJ2-1; 8 bases are a match to TRBD2. V trimming: 1 base; J trimming: 1 base; junction bases outside the gene matches: 0. The length of the CDR3 is 15 residues. The V gene's germline CDR1 is KGHSH and CDR2 LQKENI. In nucleotides, the CDR3 is TGTGCCAGCTCACCACTAGCGGGGTCCTACAATGAGCAGTTCTTC. As protein: CASSPLAGSYNEQFF.

The rearrangement links TRBV30 to TRBJ1-2; D unresolved. Germline values: CDR1 GTSNPN, CDR2 SVGIG (reference sequence). The CDR3 spans 13 residues. The germline V and J ends were trimmed by 1 base and 4 bases, with 10 bases remaining between them. The CDR3 DNA is TGTGCCTGGAGTGCGCAGAGCGGCTATGGCTACACCTTC. Amino acid sequence: CAWSAQSGYGYTF.

The chain has TRBV4-2 and TRBJ1-2, with D possibly TRBD1 on 5 matching bases. The CDR3 has 16 amino acids. Germline-derived CDR1 and CDR2 are LGHNA and YNFKEQ. The ends were cut back, 0 bases at V and 4 bases at J, with 15 bases in the middle. The DNA of the CDR3 is TGTGCCAGCAGCCAAGACGGGACGGGGGAGGGCTATGGCTACACCTTC. Translated: CASSQDGTGEGYGYTF.